This T cell receptor beta chain was sequenced during a study of blood T cell repertoires in COVID-19. The J segment lost 8 bases and the V segment lost 5 bases, leaving 14 bases of the junction unmatched. From germline, CDR1 is MNHEY and CDR2 SMNVEV (reference sequence). The CDR3 is 16 residues long. The repertoire was sequenced with immunoSEQ multiplex PCR; TCRdb's copy has only in-frame clones and lacks some. The data show approximately 110,000 clones, 60% to 80% seen once. Sequences were obtained from peripheral blood. This clonotype was obtained from a man aged 80 or over with COVID-19, enrolled during active disease. This chain connects TRBV27 to TRBJ2-1; 8 nucleotides line up with TRBD2. CDR3 in amino acids: CASSLRPGLGGYEQFF. In DNA form, the CDR3 reads TGTGCCAGCAGTCTAAGGCCGGGACTAGGGGGGTATGAGCAGTTCTTC.